This TCR beta chain was recovered during a study of cytomegalovirus exposure and HLA in healthy donors. Study-level background: The early release's HLA-typed donors yielded 65 million to 85 million unique TCRs.

PCR employed 60 Vbeta and 13 Jbeta primers. Method: immunoSEQ multiplex PCR; TCRdb's copy keeps in-frame clones and lacks some. The sample lists 140,000 or so clones; 75% to 80% were seen once. Germline CDR1 is WNHNN and CDR2 is SYGVQD (reference sequence). There are 13 residues in the CDR3. After removal of 6 bases from V and 4 bases from J, the junction contained 6 bases not matched to a gene. The chain has TRBV10-1 and TRBJ2-7, with 7 bases matching TRBD1. Sequenced: PBMCs. The receptor was isolated from a woman aged 25 to 39 in good health and CMV-seronegative. CDR3 in DNA: TGCGCCAGCAGCCAGGGGGATCGTTACGAGCAGTACTTC. Amino acids: CASSQGDRYEQYF.